A single sample gave rise to the 5 T cell receptor beta chains below, sequenced in a study of shared clonotypes between healthy human individuals. The table came from immunoSEQ multiplex PCR; TCRdb's copy has only in-frame clones and leaves some out. This sample yields about 2 million clones, of which 95% are seen a single time; roughly 0.13% belongs to the top ten. The sequenced sample was naive CD4+ T cells sorted from blood. Sample subset: CD45RA+ positively selected. These TCRs come from a man younger than 35 in good health.

The rearrangement uses TRBV18 and TRBJ1-2; 7 bases fit TRBD1. The CDR3 sequence is 17 residues long. CDR1 KGHSH and CDR2 LQKENI come from the germline V gene. After removal of 6 bases from V and 3 bases from J, the junction contained 16 bases not matched to a gene. CDR3 loop: CASSDEGIPGQYYGYTF. In DNA, the CDR3 is TGTGCCAGCTCGGACGAAGGAATTCCGGGACAGTACTATGGCTACACCTTC.

This clone was observed a single time. V is TRBV6-5 and J is TRBJ2-7; D remains ambiguous. The V end lost 1 base, the J end lost 1 base, and 8 bases lay between the germline ends. The germline gives CDR1 MNHEY, CDR2 SVGAGI. The length of the CDR3 is 14 residues. CDR3 in DNA: TGTGCCAGCAGTTACTTGTGGGGTTCCTACGAGCAGTACTTC. This codes for CASSYLWGSYEQYF.

The chain joins TRBV6-1 to TRBJ1-4; no definite D call. Trimming pared 4 bases from V and 0 bases from J, leaving 6 bases between. The CDR3 loop spans 14 amino acids. Germline CDR1 is MNHNS and CDR2 is SASEGT. The CDR3 coding sequence is TGTGCCAGCAGTGGCGGACCAACTAATGAAAAACTGTTTTTT. Encoded protein: CASSGGPTNEKLFF.

Worth noting for this clone: This sample also contains other DNA sequences that code for the same CDR3. J is TRBJ2-5 and V is TRBV5-1; weak D call: TRBD1 (5 bases). The CDR3 contains 15 residues. From germline, CDR1 is SGHRS and CDR2 YFSETQ. Trimming shortened V by 0 bases and J by 2 bases, and 11 bases separated the two germline ends. The CDR3: CASSLGQGWQETQYF. CDR3 DNA: TGCGCCAGCAGCTTGGGCCAGGGTTGGCAAGAGACCCAGTACTTC.

This chain links TRBV7-8 with TRBJ2-3; 8 bases agree with TRBD1. Germline loops: CDR1 SGHVS, CDR2 FQNEAQ. The CDR3 contains 13 residues. With 4 bases clipped from V and 6 bases from J, the junction kept 3 bases outside the gene matches. CDR3 DNA: TGTGCCAGCAGCTCGGACAGGGTTGATACGCAGTATTTT. The encoded protein is CASSSDRVDTQYF.